This paragraph covers one T cell receptor beta chain sequence. This sample is part of a study of blood T cell repertoires in COVID-19. Study details: The analysed material was cDNA or gDNA that came from T cells, B-cell-depleted T cells, or PBMCs.

TCRdb keeps only in-frame clones here, not all; method: immunoSEQ multiplex PCR. The data show roughly 87,000 clones, 85% to 90% seen once. CDR3 length: 16 residues. Trimming left V 7 bases short and J 9 bases short, with 26 bases between. In germline, CDR1 is WNHNN, CDR2 SYGVQD (reference sequence). The receptor was isolated from a woman of 80 years or more with active COVID-19. The chain links TRBV10-1 to TRBJ2-3, with a tentative D call TRBD1 (6 bases). The sequenced sample was peripheral blood. This CDR3 reads CASTQGLRPGTYTQYF. The CDR3 DNA reads TGCGCCAGCACCCAGGGGCTACGTCCTGGCACATACACGCAGTATTTT.